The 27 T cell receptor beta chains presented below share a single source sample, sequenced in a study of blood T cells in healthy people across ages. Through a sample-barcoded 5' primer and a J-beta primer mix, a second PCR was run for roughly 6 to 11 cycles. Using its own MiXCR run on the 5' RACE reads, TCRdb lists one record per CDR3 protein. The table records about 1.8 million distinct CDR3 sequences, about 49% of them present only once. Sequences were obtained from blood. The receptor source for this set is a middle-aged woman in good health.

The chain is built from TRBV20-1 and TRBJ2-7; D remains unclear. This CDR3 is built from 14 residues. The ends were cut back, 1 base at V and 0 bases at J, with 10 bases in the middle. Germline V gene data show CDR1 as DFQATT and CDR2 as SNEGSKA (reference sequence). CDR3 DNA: TGCAGTGCTAGAGCGGCCCTGAGCTCCTACGAGCAGTACTTC. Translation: CSARAALSSYEQYF.

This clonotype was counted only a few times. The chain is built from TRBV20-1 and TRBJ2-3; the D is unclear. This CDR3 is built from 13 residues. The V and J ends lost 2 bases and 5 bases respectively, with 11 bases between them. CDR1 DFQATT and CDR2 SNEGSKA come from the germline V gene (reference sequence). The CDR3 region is CSARWSAVDTQYF. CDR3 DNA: TGCAGTGCTAGATGGTCGGCTGTAGATACGCAGTATTTT.

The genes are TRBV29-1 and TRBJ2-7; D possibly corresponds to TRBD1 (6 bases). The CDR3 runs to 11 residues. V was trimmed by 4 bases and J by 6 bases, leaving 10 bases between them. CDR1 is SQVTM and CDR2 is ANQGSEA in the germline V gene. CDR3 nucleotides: TGCAGCGTTGTATCAGGGGCCGAGCAGTACTTC. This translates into CSVVSGAEQYF.

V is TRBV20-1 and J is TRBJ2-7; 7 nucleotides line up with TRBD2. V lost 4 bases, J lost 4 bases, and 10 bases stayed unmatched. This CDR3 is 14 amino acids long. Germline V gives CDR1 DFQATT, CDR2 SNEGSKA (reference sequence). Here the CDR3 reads CSATRTSTRYEQYF. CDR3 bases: TGCAGTGCTACCAGGACTAGTACTAGATACGAGCAGTACTTC.

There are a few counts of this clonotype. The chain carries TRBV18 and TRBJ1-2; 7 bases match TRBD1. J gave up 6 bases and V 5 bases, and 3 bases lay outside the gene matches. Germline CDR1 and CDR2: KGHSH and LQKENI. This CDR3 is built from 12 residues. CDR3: CASSNDRDGYTF. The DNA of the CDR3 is TGTGCCAGCTCAAACGACAGGGATGGCTACACCTTC. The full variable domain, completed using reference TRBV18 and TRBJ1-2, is NAGVMQNPRHLVRRRGQEARLRCSPMKGHSHVYWYRQLPEEGLKFMVYLQKENIIDESGMPKERFSAEFPKEGPSILRIQQVVRGDSAAYFCASSNDRDGYTFGSGTRLTVV.

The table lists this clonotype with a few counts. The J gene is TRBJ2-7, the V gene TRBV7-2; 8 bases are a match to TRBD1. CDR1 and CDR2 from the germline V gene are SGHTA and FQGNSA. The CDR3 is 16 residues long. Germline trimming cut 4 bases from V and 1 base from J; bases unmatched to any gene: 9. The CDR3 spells CASSSPRTGKSYEQYF. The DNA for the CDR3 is TGTGCCAGCAGCTCCCCTAGGACAGGGAAGTCCTACGAGCAGTACTTC.

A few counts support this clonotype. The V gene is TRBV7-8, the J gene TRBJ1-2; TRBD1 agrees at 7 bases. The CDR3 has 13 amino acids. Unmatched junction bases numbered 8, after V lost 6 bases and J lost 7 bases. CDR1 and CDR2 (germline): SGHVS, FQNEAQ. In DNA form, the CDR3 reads TGTGCCAGCAGTGCCGACAGGGTAATTGGCTACACCTTC. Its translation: CASSADRVIGYTF.

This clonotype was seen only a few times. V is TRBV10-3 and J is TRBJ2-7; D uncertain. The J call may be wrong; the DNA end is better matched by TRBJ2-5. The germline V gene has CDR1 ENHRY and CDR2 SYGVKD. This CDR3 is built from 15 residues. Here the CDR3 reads CAISEFGSNQETQYF. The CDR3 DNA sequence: TGTGCCATCAGTGAGTTCGGCAGTAACCAAGAGACCCAGTACTTC.

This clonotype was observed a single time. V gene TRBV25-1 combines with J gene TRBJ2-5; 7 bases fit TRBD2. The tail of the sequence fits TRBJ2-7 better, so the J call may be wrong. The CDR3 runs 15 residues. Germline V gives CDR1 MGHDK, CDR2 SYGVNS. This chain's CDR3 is CASSEYTGGSYEQYF. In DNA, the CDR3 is TGTGCCAGCAGTGAATATACGGGAGGCTCCTACGAGCAGTACTTC.

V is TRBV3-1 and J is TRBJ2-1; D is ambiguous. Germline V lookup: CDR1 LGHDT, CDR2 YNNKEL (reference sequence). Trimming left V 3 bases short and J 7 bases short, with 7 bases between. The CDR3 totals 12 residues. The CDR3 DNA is TGTGCCAGCAGCCATGGGCGGAATGAGCAGTTCTTC. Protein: CASSHGRNEQFF.

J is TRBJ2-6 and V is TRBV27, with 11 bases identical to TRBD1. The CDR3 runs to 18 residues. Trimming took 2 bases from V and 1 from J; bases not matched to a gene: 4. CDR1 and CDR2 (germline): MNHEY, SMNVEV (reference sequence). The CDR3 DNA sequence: TGTGCCAGCAGTTTAAGGGGGACAGGGGGATCTGGGGCCAACGTCCTGACTTTC. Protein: CASSLRGTGGSGANVLTF. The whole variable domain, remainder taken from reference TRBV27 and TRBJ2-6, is EAQVTQNPRYLITVTGKKLTVTCSQNMNHEYMSWYRQDPGLGLRQIYYSMNVEVTDKGDVPEGYKVSRKEKRNFPLILESPSPNQTSLYFCASSLRGTGGSGANVLTFGAGSRLTVL.

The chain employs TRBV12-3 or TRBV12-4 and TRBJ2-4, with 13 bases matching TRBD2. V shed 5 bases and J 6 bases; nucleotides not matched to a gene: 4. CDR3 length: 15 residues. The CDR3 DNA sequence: TGTGCCAGCAGTCGACTAGCGGGGGGAGGAAACATTCAGTACTTC. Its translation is CASSRLAGGGNIQYF.

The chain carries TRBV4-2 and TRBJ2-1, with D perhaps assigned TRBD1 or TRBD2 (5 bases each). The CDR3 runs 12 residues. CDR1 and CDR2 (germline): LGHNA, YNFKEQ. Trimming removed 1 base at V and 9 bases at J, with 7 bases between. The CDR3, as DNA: TGTGCCAGCAGCCAAGGGGACGTTGAGCAGTTCTTC. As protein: CASSQGDVEQFF.

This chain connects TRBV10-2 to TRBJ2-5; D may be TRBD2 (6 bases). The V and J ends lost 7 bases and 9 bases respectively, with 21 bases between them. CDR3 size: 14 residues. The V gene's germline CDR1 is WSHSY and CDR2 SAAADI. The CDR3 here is CASKLWGEAVAQYF. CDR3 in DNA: TGCGCCAGCAAGTTATGGGGGGAGGCCGTGGCCCAGTACTTC.

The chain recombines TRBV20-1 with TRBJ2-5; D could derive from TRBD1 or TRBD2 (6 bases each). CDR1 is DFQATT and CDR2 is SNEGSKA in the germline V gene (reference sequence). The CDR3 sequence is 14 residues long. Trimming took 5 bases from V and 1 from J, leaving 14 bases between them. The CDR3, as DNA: TGCAGTGCTGGAAAGGGGGGCTCCCAAGAGACCCAGTACTTC. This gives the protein CSAGKGGSQETQYF.

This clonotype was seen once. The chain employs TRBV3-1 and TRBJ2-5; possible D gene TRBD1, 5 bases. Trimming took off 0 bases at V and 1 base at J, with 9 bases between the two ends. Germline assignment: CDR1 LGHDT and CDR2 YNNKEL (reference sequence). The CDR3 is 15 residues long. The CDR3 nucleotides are TGTGCCAGCAGCCAAGAGCTGGGGCTCCAAGAGACCCAGTACTTC. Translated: CASSQELGLQETQYF.

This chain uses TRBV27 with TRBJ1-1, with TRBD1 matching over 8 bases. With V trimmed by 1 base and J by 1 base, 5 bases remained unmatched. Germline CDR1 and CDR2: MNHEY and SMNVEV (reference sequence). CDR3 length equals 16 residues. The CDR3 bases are TGTGCCAGCAGTTTATGGGTAGGGACAGGGAACACTGAAGCTTTCTTT. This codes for CASSLWVGTGNTEAFF.

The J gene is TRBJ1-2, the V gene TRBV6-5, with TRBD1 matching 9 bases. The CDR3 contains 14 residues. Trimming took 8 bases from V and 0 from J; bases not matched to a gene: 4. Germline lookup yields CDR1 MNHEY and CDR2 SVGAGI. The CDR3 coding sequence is TGTGCCAGCTGGGACAGGGTTTCTAACTATGGCTACACCTTC. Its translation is CASWDRVSNYGYTF.

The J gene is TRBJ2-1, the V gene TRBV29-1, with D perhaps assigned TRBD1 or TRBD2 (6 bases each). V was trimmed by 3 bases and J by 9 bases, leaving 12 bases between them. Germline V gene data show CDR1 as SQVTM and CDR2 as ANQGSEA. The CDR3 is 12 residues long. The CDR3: CSVDWGAGEQFF. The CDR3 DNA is TGCAGCGTTGACTGGGGGGCGGGTGAGCAGTTCTTC.

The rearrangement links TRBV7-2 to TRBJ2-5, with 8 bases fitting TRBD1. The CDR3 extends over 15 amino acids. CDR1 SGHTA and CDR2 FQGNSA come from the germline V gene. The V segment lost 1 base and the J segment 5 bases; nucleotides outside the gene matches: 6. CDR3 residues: CASSLVGQGWETQYF. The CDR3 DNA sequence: TGTGCCAGCAGCTTAGTTGGACAGGGTTGGGAGACCCAGTACTTC.

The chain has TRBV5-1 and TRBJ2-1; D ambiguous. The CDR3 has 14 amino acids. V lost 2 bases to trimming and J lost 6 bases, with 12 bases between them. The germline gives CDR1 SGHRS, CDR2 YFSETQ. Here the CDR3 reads CASSFLSSPNEQFF. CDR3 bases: TGCGCCAGCAGCTTCTTATCTTCGCCCAATGAGCAGTTCTTC.

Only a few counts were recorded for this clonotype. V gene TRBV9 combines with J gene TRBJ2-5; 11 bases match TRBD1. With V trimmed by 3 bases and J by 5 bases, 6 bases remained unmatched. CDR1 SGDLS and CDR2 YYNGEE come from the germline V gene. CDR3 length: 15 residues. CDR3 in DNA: TGTGCCAGCAGCGCCCGGACAGGGGGCATGGAGACCCAGTACTTC. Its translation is CASSARTGGMETQYF.

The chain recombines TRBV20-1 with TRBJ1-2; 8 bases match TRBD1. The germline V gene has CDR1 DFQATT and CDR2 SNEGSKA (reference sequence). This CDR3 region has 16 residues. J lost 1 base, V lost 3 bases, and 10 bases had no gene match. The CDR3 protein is CSARVTGEWVNYGYTF. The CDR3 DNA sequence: TGCAGTGCTAGGGTGACAGGGGAGTGGGTTAACTATGGCTACACCTTC.

The CDR3 bases are TGTGCCAGCAGCTTAACGGCCCAGAGGAAGACGGATACGCAGTATTTT. Its translation is CASSLTAQRKTDTQYF. The chain recombines TRBV7-3 with TRBJ2-3; D unclear. The germline gives CDR1 SGHTA, CDR2 FQGTGA. V was pared by 0 bases and J by 6 bases, with 16 bases between. This CDR3 region has 16 residues.

The CDR3 DNA is TGTGCCAGCAGCTTAGATGGGGGGTTCACTGAAGCTTTCTTT. Its protein product is CASSLDGGFTEAFF. The genes are TRBV7-9 and TRBJ1-1; D is possibly TRBD1 (5 bases). The germline V gene has CDR1 SEHNR and CDR2 FQNEAQ (reference sequence). V was trimmed by 1 base and J by 4 bases, leaving 10 bases between them. This CDR3 comprises 14 residues.

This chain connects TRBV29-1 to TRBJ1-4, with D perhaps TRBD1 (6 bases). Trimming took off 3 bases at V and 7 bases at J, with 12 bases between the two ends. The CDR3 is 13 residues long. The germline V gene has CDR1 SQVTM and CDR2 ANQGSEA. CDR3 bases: TGCAGCGTTGAGGAAGGCAGGGGTGAAAAACTGTTTTTT. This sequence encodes CSVEEGRGEKLFF. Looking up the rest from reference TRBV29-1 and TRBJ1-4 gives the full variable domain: SAVISQKPSRDICQRGTSLTIQCQVDSQVTMMFWYRQQPGQSLTLIATANQGSEATYESGFVIDKFPISRPNLTFSTLTVSNMSPEDSSIYLCSVEEGRGEKLFFGSGTQLSVL.

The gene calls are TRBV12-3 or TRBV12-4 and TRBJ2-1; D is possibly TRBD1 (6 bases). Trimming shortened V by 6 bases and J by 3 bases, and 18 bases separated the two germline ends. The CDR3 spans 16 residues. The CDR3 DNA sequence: TGTGCCAGCAGACGAGGGGAACAGGGTCTCTACAATGAGCAGTTCTTC. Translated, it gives CASRRGEQGLYNEQFF.